The 4 T cell receptor beta chains below were found in one sample sequenced in a study of PD-L1 blockade in urothelial cancer (dated by TCRdb to between 2016 and 2019). The time point label here, explained by the study, means: pretreatment peripheral blood. Preparation of the library involved the immunoSEQ multiplex PCR assay. TCRdb retrieved this table from immuneACCESS and kept in-frame rearrangements only. Not all clones are present; in checked studies, unresolved V genes account for under half, and no reason is known for the remainder. The sample records tens of thousands of clones, 65% to 90% of which are singletons. The ten top clones hold about 2.9% of the sample. The sequenced sample was PBMCs, obtained around atezolizumab (anti-PD-L1) treatment. The origin of the receptors is a man between 65 and 85 years old with urothelial cancer.

CDR3 in amino acids: CASSLAGGNEQFF. The DNA for the CDR3 is TGTGCCAGCAGCTTAGCGGGGGGGAATGAGCAGTTCTTC. V is TRBV7-9 and J is TRBJ2-1; 7 bases fit TRBD2. Germline lookup yields CDR1 SEHNR and CDR2 FQNEAQ (reference sequence). The CDR3 is 13 amino acids. Trimming took 0 bases from V and 7 from J; bases not matched to a gene: 0.

This sequence joins TRBV4-1 and TRBJ1-2, with D possibly being TRBD1 (6 bases). Germline CDR1 and CDR2: MGHRA and YSYEKL. V was cut by 0 bases and J by 4 bases, with 15 bases left in between. The CDR3 runs 16 residues. The CDR3 DNA follows: TGCGCCAGCAGCCAAGATTCCAGGGGCCTCTTCTATGGCTACACCTTC. The encoded protein is CASSQDSRGLFYGYTF.

V usage is TRBV27 and J usage is TRBJ2-5; 11 bases fit TRBD1. CDR3 length equals 15 residues. CDR1 MNHEY and CDR2 SMNVEV come from the germline V gene (reference sequence). With V trimmed by 1 base and J by 4 bases, 2 bases remained unmatched. DNA of the CDR3: TGTGCCAGCAGTTTATACGGGACAGGGGGAGAGACCCAGTACTTC. This translates into CASSLYGTGGETQYF.

The J gene is TRBJ2-3, the V gene TRBV29-1, with 8 bases identical to TRBD1. Germline CDR1 SQVTM, CDR2 ANQGSEA. The CDR3 totals 14 residues. With 7 bases clipped from V and 6 bases from J, the junction kept 12 bases outside the gene matches. DNA of the CDR3: TGCAGCGGAGGGGGAGCAGGGGGCTGGGATACGCAGTATTTT. Amino acid sequence: CSGGGAGGWDTQYF.